This entry describes one TCR beta chain. This specimen belongs to a study of blood T cell repertoires in COVID-19. At the level of the study: COVID-19 samples from acute and convalescent phases originated in the United States, Italy and Spain. PBMCs, B-cell-depleted T cells, or T cells were the source of the cDNA or gDNA that made up the material.

The germline V and J ends were trimmed by 3 bases and 5 bases, with 13 bases remaining between them. The CDR3 spans 14 residues. Per germline, CDR1 SGHAT and CDR2 FQNNGV. Per the original methods: Reference gene primer amplification in the assay estimated nucleated cell counts. The data were produced by immunoSEQ multiplex PCR, yet TCRdb's version contains in-frame clones alone and is incomplete. V, J and clone size reflect that table, while D and trimming were determined from the DNA. In the table there are approximately 70,000 clones, over 70% of which are singletons. This chain uses TRBV11-2 with TRBJ1-1; possibly TRBD1 for D (6 bases). This sequence originates from a man aged 65 to 79 who had recovered from COVID-19. The sequencing input was peripheral blood. CDR3 nucleotide sequence: TGTGCCAGCAGCTTTGAACGTCAGGGGACTGAAGCTTTCTTT. It codes for CASSFERQGTEAFF.